These T cell receptor beta chains were read from a single sample in a study of CD4 and CD8 cells across lung adenocarcinoma regions. TCRdb re-called the PCR reads with MiXCR, one entry per CDR3 protein. The data hold 2,000 or so distinct CDR3 sequences, with 45% to 50% observed a single time. The source material was CD4+ T cells from the center of a lung tumor. Receptor source: a female donor with lung adenocarcinoma. The CD4 and CD8 labels of this study may be unreliable. CDR3s include the opening cysteine and the closing phenylalanine or tryptophan. A D gene is named only where the DNA matches it firmly. Clone size is given for some rows only: seen once, a few or many times, or a class if the clone is expanded.

DNA: TGTGCCAGCAGTCTGACAGGGGGCTCCACAAACACGCAGTACTTT; CDR3: CASSLTGGSTNTQYF; D: TRBD1; J: TRBJ2-4; V: TRBV27; size: NA
DNA: TGTGCCAGCAGTGAAACGGCAGGGGAATCCTACGAGCAGTACTTC; CDR3: CASSETAGESYEQYF; D: NA; J: TRBJ2-7; V: TRBV6-1; size: NA
DNA: TGTGCCAGCAGTTTATCCGGACTGGCACGTGAGCAGTTCTTC; CDR3: CASSLSGLAREQFF; D: NA; J: TRBJ2-1; V: TRBV27; size: large
DNA: TGTGCCAGCAGTTCCCCCGGACTAGCGGCCGCCTACAATGAGCAGTTCTTC; CDR3: CASSSPGLAAAYNEQFF; D: TRBD2; J: TRBJ2-1; V: TRBV6-5; size: NA
DNA: TGCGCCAGCAGGACAGGAGAAAACATTCAGTACTTC; CDR3: CASRTGENIQYF; D: NA; J: TRBJ2-4; V: TRBV10-1; size: hyperexpanded
DNA: TGTGCCAGCAGCCTTAACCGGGACAGGGGGTTTTTTGTCTCCTACAATGAGCAGTTCTTC; CDR3: CASSLNRDRGFFVSYNEQFF; D: TRBD1; J: TRBJ2-1; V: TRBV14; size: medium-sized
DNA: TGTGCCAGCAGTCCCACAGGGGAAGGGACCCAGTACTTC; CDR3: CASSPTGEGTQYF; D: TRBD1; J: TRBJ2-5; V: TRBV6-1; size: large
DNA: TGTGCCAGCAGAGGGTTGGGACTTAGGGACAATGAGCAGTTCTTC; CDR3: CASRGLGLRDNEQFF; D: NA; J: TRBJ2-1; V: TRBV6-1; size: NA
DNA: TGTGCCAGCTTGATGAGGAGTTCAACAGATACGCAGTATTTT; CDR3: CASLMRSSTDTQYF; D: NA; J: TRBJ2-3; V: TRBV6-1; size: large
DNA: TGTGCCAGCAGCCCCCTAAGCGGGAGCCCTGGCAATGAGCAGTTCTTC; CDR3: CASSPLSGSPGNEQFF; D: TRBD2; J: TRBJ2-1; V: TRBV6-4; size: few
DNA: TGTGCCAGCAGTGAAGGGAGGGCGCGAGAGACCCAGTACTTC; CDR3: CASSEGRARETQYF; D: TRBD2; J: TRBJ2-5; V: TRBV25-1; size: medium-sized
DNA: TGTGCCAGCCGTCAGACAGATACGCAGTATTTT; CDR3: CASRQTDTQYF; D: NA; J: TRBJ2-3; V: TRBV7-9; size: NA
DNA: TGTGGCAGCAGGGGGCTGGGTCCCAAAAACATTCAGTATTTT; CDR3: CGSRGLGPKNIQYF; D: TRBD1; J: TRBJ2-3; V: TRBV11-3; size: NA
DNA: TGCGCCAGCAGCCAAGAGGGGACAGGGGGGAGTGAAAAACTGTTTTTT; CDR3: CASSQEGTGGSEKLFF; D: TRBD1; J: TRBJ1-4; V: TRBV4-1; size: NA
DNA: TGTGCCAGCAGGCCCCCGGGACTAGATACGCAGTATTTT; CDR3: CASRPPGLDTQYF; D: NA; J: TRBJ2-3; V: TRBV6-1; size: few
DNA: TGTGCCAGCAGTTACCGGGACAGGGGCGACGAGCAGTACTTC; CDR3: CASSYRDRGDEQYF; D: TRBD1; J: TRBJ2-7; V: TRBV6-5; size: NA
DNA: TGCGCCAGCAGCCAAGATGTGGAGGGAGGGTACTCCTACAATGAGCAGTTCTTC; CDR3: CASSQDVEGGYSYNEQFF; D: TRBD2; J: TRBJ2-1; V: TRBV4-1; size: medium-sized
DNA: TGTGCCAGCGGGGGGCTAGGGGGCGGTGACCAAGAGACCCAGTATTTC; CDR3: CASGGLGGGDQETQYF; D: NA; J: TRBJ2-5; V: TRBV7-6; size: NA
DNA: TGTGCCAGCAGACTTGACTATAGCTCCTACAATGAGCAGTTCTTC; CDR3: CASRLDYSSYNEQFF; D: NA; J: TRBJ2-1; V: TRBV6-1; size: large
DNA: TGTGCCAGCAGTGGCTCTGGCTGGGGCCAAGAGACCCAGTACTTC; CDR3: CASSGSGWGQETQYF; D: NA; J: TRBJ2-5; V: TRBV9; size: few
DNA: TGTGCCAGCTTGAGGAGGGACAATGAGCAGTTCTTC; CDR3: CASLRRDNEQFF; D: NA; J: TRBJ2-1; V: TRBV6-1; size: medium-sized
DNA: TGTGCCAGCAGCCAAGGGACAAGCTCTGGGGCCAACGTCCTGACTTTC; CDR3: CASSQGTSSGANVLTF; D: NA; J: TRBJ2-6; V: TRBV4-2; size: NA
DNA: TGTGCCAGCAGCCTATCCGGGACTAGCCTCACAGATACGCAGTATTTT; CDR3: CASSLSGTSLTDTQYF; D: TRBD2; J: TRBJ2-3; V: TRBV3-1; size: once
DNA: TGTGCCTGGAGTGGGGCTAGCGGGAAAGGGAGTGAGCAGTTCTTC; CDR3: CAWSGASGKGSEQFF; D: TRBD2; J: TRBJ2-1; V: TRBV30; size: once
DNA: TGCGCCAGCAGCCTCGGCCAACAGTACCAAGAGACCCAGTACTTC; CDR3: CASSLGQQYQETQYF; D: NA; J: TRBJ2-5; V: TRBV4-1; size: few
DNA: TGTGCCAGCAGAAGACTAGTAAACAATGAGCAGTTCTTC; CDR3: CASRRLVNNEQFF; D: NA; J: TRBJ2-1; V: TRBV6-1; size: NA
DNA: TGTGCCAGCAGTTACTCGTCCGGGACAGGGGGCAATGAGCAGTTCTTC; CDR3: CASSYSSGTGGNEQFF; D: TRBD1; J: TRBJ2-1; V: TRBV6-5; size: NA
DNA: TGTGCCAGCAGCCCCGTTGGGCTAGCGGGGCCAAGCTCCTACAATGAGCAGTTCTTC; CDR3: CASSPVGLAGPSSYNEQFF; D: TRBD2; J: TRBJ2-1; V: TRBV6-1; size: NA
DNA: TGTGCCAGCAGCGCCTCGGAGACAGATACGCAGTATTTT; CDR3: CASSASETDTQYF; D: NA; J: TRBJ2-3; V: TRBV6-4; size: medium-sized
DNA: TGCGCCAGCAGTTTAACTTGGGACAGCTTCGGGGAGCTGTTTTTT; CDR3: CASSLTWDSFGELFF; D: TRBD1; J: TRBJ2-2; V: TRBV10-1; size: large
DNA: TGTGCCAGCAGCCCTGGACTAGCGGATCTACCTAGCACAGATACGCAGTATTTT; CDR3: CASSPGLADLPSTDTQYF; D: TRBD2; J: TRBJ2-3; V: TRBV7-2; size: NA
DNA: TGTGCCAGCATACATACACCGGGACAGGGAAGTTCACCCCTCCACTTT; CDR3: CASIHTPGQGSSPLHF; D: TRBD1; J: TRBJ1-6; V: TRBV6-1; size: few
DNA: TGTGCCAGCAGTGAGGGACAACAAAACAATGAGCAGTTCTTC; CDR3: CASSEGQQNNEQFF; D: NA; J: TRBJ2-1; V: TRBV6-1; size: hyperexpanded
DNA: TGCGCCAGCAGTTTAACTTGGGACAGCACCGGGGAGCAGTTTTTT; CDR3: CASSLTWDSTGEQFF; D: TRBD1; J: TRBJ2-2; V: TRBV10-1; size: NA
DNA: TGTGCCAGCATCCTATCACCGAACACTGAAGCTTTCTTT; CDR3: CASILSPNTEAFF; D: NA; J: TRBJ1-1; V: TRBV6-1; size: medium-sized
DNA: TGCGCCAGCCGGCGGAGAGGACTGTACGAGCAGTACTTC; CDR3: CASRRRGLYEQYF; D: NA; J: TRBJ2-7; V: TRBV10-1; size: NA
DNA: TGTGCCAGCAGTTACTCGATACAGGACAGGGGAACAGATACGCAGTATTTT; CDR3: CASSYSIQDRGTDTQYF; D: TRBD1; J: TRBJ2-3; V: TRBV6-5; size: NA
DNA: TGTGCGACTCGCATGGGGGGTTTCGCCACAGATACGCAGTATTTT; CDR3: CATRMGGFATDTQYF; D: NA; J: TRBJ2-3; V: TRBV10-3; size: few
DNA: TGTGCCAGCAGGGTGACAGGGGTGAAGACCCAGTACTTC; CDR3: CASRVTGVKTQYF; D: TRBD1; J: TRBJ2-5; V: TRBV27; size: NA
DNA: TGTGCCAGCAGCGCAGGACAGTCCTACGAGCAGTACTTC; CDR3: CASSAGQSYEQYF; D: NA; J: TRBJ2-7; V: TRBV6-1; size: once
DNA: TGTGCCAGCAGTGAAGCGGGCACCGGGGAGCTGTTTTTT; CDR3: CASSEAGTGELFF; D: NA; J: TRBJ2-2; V: TRBV6-1; size: few
DNA: TGTGCCAGCAGTGAAGTTGGAGAAGTGGGCGAGCAGTACTTC; CDR3: CASSEVGEVGEQYF; D: NA; J: TRBJ2-7; V: TRBV6-1; size: NA
DNA: TGTGCCAGCAGTTTAGGACAGGGACGGCTTGAGCAGTTCTTC; CDR3: CASSLGQGRLEQFF; D: TRBD1; J: TRBJ2-1; V: TRBV6-5; size: large
DNA: TGTGCGGGGAGCAAACGCCGTTACCAAGAGACCCAGTACTTC; CDR3: CAGSKRRYQETQYF; D: NA; J: TRBJ2-5; V: TRBV7-6; size: NA
DNA: TGTGCCAGTTGGATATGGCCTGGGAACACTGAAGCTTTCTTT; CDR3: CASWIWPGNTEAFF; D: NA; J: TRBJ1-1; V: TRBV6-1; size: NA
DNA: TGTGCCAGCAGTTTATCGGGGTCGAGCTCCTACAATGAGCAGTTCTTC; CDR3: CASSLSGSSSYNEQFF; D: NA; J: TRBJ2-1; V: TRBV27; size: NA
DNA: TGTGCCAGCAGCAAACAGGGGATGAACACTGAAGCTTTCTTT; CDR3: CASSKQGMNTEAFF; D: TRBD1; J: TRBJ1-1; V: TRBV6-1; size: NA
DNA: TGTGCCAGCAGCCAAGATTGGGCCGGGGAGCTGTTTTTT; CDR3: CASSQDWAGELFF; D: NA; J: TRBJ2-2; V: TRBV3-1; size: NA